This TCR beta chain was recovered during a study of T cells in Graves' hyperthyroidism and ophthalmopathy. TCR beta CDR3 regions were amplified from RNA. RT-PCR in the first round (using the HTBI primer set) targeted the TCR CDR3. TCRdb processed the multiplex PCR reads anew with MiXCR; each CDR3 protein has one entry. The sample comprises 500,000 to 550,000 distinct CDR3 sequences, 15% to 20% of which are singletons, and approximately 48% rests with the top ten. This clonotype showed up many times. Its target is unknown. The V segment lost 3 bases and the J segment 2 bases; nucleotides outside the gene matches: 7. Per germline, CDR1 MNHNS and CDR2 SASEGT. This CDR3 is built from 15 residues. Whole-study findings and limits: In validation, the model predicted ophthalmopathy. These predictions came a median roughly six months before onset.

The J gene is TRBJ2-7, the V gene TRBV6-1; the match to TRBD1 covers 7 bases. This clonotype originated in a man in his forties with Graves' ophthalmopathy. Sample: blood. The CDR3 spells CASSETGLNTYEQYF. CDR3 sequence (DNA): TGTGCCAGCAGTGAGACAGGGCTCAATACCTACGAGCAGTACTTC.